This is a list of T cell receptor beta chains from one sample in a study of blood T cell repertoires in COVID-19. Clones were sequenced by immunoSEQ multiplex PCR, and TCRdb holds only the in-frame ones, with some missing. The sample lists more than 85,000 clones, 85% to 90% seen once, with 3% in the top ten. Sequencing input: peripheral blood. The receptor set was obtained from a man between 50 and 59 years old with active or convalescent COVID-19. Both conserved end residues are part of each CDR3. Fields, in order: clone size, V gene, CDR3 length, D gene, J gene, CDR3 DNA, CDR3 protein. The D gene is left open where the match is weak. The size field is filled for only some rows; it gives once, few, many or a size class.

clone_size: -; v_call: TRBV2; cdr3_length: 13; d_call: -; j_call: TRBJ1-2; cdr3_nt: TGTGCCAGCAGCTCGACCCAGAGGGATGGCTACACCTTC; cdr3_aa: CASSSTQRDGYTF
clone_size: -; v_call: TRBV5-8; cdr3_length: 15; d_call: TRBD1; j_call: TRBJ2-5; cdr3_nt: TGTGCCAGCAGCGGTCCCGTGAGACAGGGGGAGACCCAGTACTTC; cdr3_aa: CASSGPVRQGETQYF
clone_size: few; v_call: TRBV6-5; cdr3_length: 15; d_call: -; j_call: TRBJ1-3; cdr3_nt: TGTGCCAGCACCAAGACAGCCTTGGCTGGAAACACCATATATTTT; cdr3_aa: CASTKTALAGNTIYF
clone_size: -; v_call: TRBV30; cdr3_length: 12; d_call: -; j_call: TRBJ2-1; cdr3_nt: TGTGCCTGGAGTGGCCTATACAATGAGCAGTTCTTC; cdr3_aa: CAWSGLYNEQFF
clone_size: -; v_call: TRBV21-1; cdr3_length: 18; d_call: -; j_call: TRBJ1-4; cdr3_nt: TGTGCCAGCAGCAAAGCTACGGAACAGGGGGTGGTAGGGGAAAAACTGTTTTTT; cdr3_aa: CASSKATEQGVVGEKLFF
clone_size: -; v_call: TRBV4-3; cdr3_length: 14; d_call: TRBD1; j_call: TRBJ1-6; cdr3_nt: TGCGCCAGCAGGCGGGACAGGGAGGGTTCACCCCTCCACTTT; cdr3_aa: CASRRDREGSPLHF
clone_size: -; v_call: TRBV2; cdr3_length: 13; d_call: -; j_call: TRBJ2-1; cdr3_nt: TGTGCCAGTGCGGGACGGATGTACAATGAGCAGTTCTTC; cdr3_aa: CASAGRMYNEQFF
clone_size: -; v_call: TRBV5-1; cdr3_length: 15; d_call: TRBD1; j_call: TRBJ2-7; cdr3_nt: TGCGCCAGCAGCGCCGGAGGGACAGGTACCTACGAGCAGTACTTC; cdr3_aa: CASSAGGTGTYEQYF
clone_size: -; v_call: TRBV2; cdr3_length: 15; d_call: TRBD1; j_call: TRBJ2-1; cdr3_nt: TGTGCCAGCAGTGAAGAGGGGGGACAGGGCAATGAGCAGTTCTTC; cdr3_aa: CASSEEGGQGNEQFF
clone_size: -; v_call: TRBV6-5; cdr3_length: 15; d_call: -; j_call: TRBJ1-5; cdr3_nt: TGTGCCAGCAGTTACGGGGCGGGGGGCGGTCAGCCCCAGCATTTT; cdr3_aa: CASSYGAGGGQPQHF
clone_size: -; v_call: TRBV18; cdr3_length: 15; d_call: -; j_call: TRBJ2-5; cdr3_nt: TGTGCCAGCTCACCACCGAGTAGACAGCAAGAGACCCAGTACTTC; cdr3_aa: CASSPPSRQQETQYF
clone_size: -; v_call: TRBV19; cdr3_length: 16; d_call: TRBD1; j_call: TRBJ2-3; cdr3_nt: TGTGCCAGTAGTAGCGGGACAGGAAAGGGCGCAGATACGCAGTATTTT; cdr3_aa: CASSSGTGKGADTQYF
clone_size: -; v_call: TRBV24-1; cdr3_length: 11; d_call: -; j_call: TRBJ2-5; cdr3_nt: TGTGCCACCTCCCAGGGGGAGACCCAGTACTTC; cdr3_aa: CATSQGETQYF
clone_size: -; v_call: TRBV30; cdr3_length: 15; d_call: -; j_call: TRBJ2-7; cdr3_nt: TGTGCCTGGAGTCTGGCGGGGCCTCTCTCCTACGAGCAGTACTTC; cdr3_aa: CAWSLAGPLSYEQYF
clone_size: -; v_call: TRBV6-5; cdr3_length: 13; d_call: TRBD1; j_call: TRBJ2-1; cdr3_nt: TGTGCCAGCAGGGGGACAGCCTACAATGAGCAGTTCTTC; cdr3_aa: CASRGTAYNEQFF
clone_size: -; v_call: TRBV5-1; cdr3_length: 15; d_call: TRBD1; j_call: TRBJ1-6; cdr3_nt: TGCGCCAGCAGCTTGGGGGACAGGAATAATTCACCCCTCCACTTT; cdr3_aa: CASSLGDRNNSPLHF
clone_size: -; v_call: TRBV2; cdr3_length: 15; d_call: -; j_call: TRBJ2-3; cdr3_nt: TGTGCCAGCAGTCTCGGAACAGGGAGCACAGATACGCAGTATTTT; cdr3_aa: CASSLGTGSTDTQYF
clone_size: -; v_call: TRBV7-9; cdr3_length: 16; d_call: -; j_call: TRBJ1-4; cdr3_nt: TGTGCCAGCAGCCCCGACAGAAATCCAACTAATGAAAAACTGTTTTTT; cdr3_aa: CASSPDRNPTNEKLFF
clone_size: few; v_call: TRBV5-1; cdr3_length: 17; d_call: -; j_call: TRBJ2-2; cdr3_nt: TGCGCCAGCAGCTTGGGCTTAGCGTTCGCGAACACCGGGGAGCTGTTTTTT; cdr3_aa: CASSLGLAFANTGELFF
clone_size: -; v_call: TRBV6-5; cdr3_length: 14; d_call: -; j_call: TRBJ2-3; cdr3_nt: TGTGCCAGTAGGACTGGTCCTAGCACAGATACGCAGTATTTT; cdr3_aa: CASRTGPSTDTQYF
clone_size: -; v_call: TRBV18; cdr3_length: 16; d_call: TRBD1; j_call: TRBJ1-1; cdr3_nt: TGTGCCAGCTCACCACAGGGGGCAGGGGTGAACACTGAAGCTTTCTTT; cdr3_aa: CASSPQGAGVNTEAFF
clone_size: -; v_call: TRBV29-1; cdr3_length: 12; d_call: TRBD1; j_call: TRBJ1-2; cdr3_nt: TGCAGCGTTCCGCCGACAGGGCAAGGCTACACCTTC; cdr3_aa: CSVPPTGQGYTF
clone_size: -; v_call: TRBV6-5; cdr3_length: 15; d_call: TRBD1; j_call: TRBJ1-2; cdr3_nt: TGTGCCAGCAGGCCCCAGGGGGCGTCTAACTATGGCTACACCTTC; cdr3_aa: CASRPQGASNYGYTF
clone_size: -; v_call: TRBV6-5; cdr3_length: 15; d_call: TRBD1; j_call: TRBJ1-3; cdr3_nt: TGTGCCAGCAGCACCGGGACAGGGGCTGGAAACACCATATATTTT; cdr3_aa: CASSTGTGAGNTIYF
clone_size: once; v_call: TRBV5-1; cdr3_length: 15; d_call: TRBD1; j_call: TRBJ2-1; cdr3_nt: TGCGCCAGCAGGGCGGACAGGAGCTCCTACAATGAGCAGTTCTTC; cdr3_aa: CASRADRSSYNEQFF
clone_size: -; v_call: TRBV21-1; cdr3_length: 18; d_call: -; j_call: TRBJ2-4; cdr3_nt: TGTGCCAGCAGCAAAGAGGGGATCCTCAAAATAGCCAAAAACATTCAGTACTTC; cdr3_aa: CASSKEGILKIAKNIQYF
clone_size: -; v_call: TRBV30; cdr3_length: 11; d_call: -; j_call: TRBJ1-2; cdr3_nt: TGTGCCTGGAGTGGAGGTTATGGCTACACCTTC; cdr3_aa: CAWSGGYGYTF
clone_size: -; v_call: TRBV2; cdr3_length: 18; d_call: TRBD2; j_call: TRBJ2-5; cdr3_nt: TGTGCCAGCAGAGTAGGGACTAGCGGGGGGGAGGTTGGAGAGACCCAGTACTTC; cdr3_aa: CASRVGTSGGEVGETQYF
clone_size: few; v_call: TRBV21-1; cdr3_length: 20; d_call: -; j_call: TRBJ1-6; cdr3_nt: TGTGCCAGCAGCAAAAGCCGGGACAGGGAATTGAGCTCCTATAATTCACCCCTCCACTTT; cdr3_aa: CASSKSRDRELSSYNSPLHF
clone_size: -; v_call: TRBV4-1; cdr3_length: 15; d_call: -; j_call: TRBJ1-5; cdr3_nt: TGCGCCAGCAGCCCCGCGACGGGGTCCCAGCAGCCCCAGCATTTT; cdr3_aa: CASSPATGSQQPQHF
clone_size: -; v_call: TRBV13; cdr3_length: 14; d_call: TRBD1; j_call: TRBJ2-2; cdr3_nt: TGTGCCAGCAGTCGGACAGGGTCCACCGGGGAGCTGTTTTTT; cdr3_aa: CASSRTGSTGELFF
clone_size: once; v_call: TRBV12-3/TRBV12-4; cdr3_length: 13; d_call: -; j_call: TRBJ1-2; cdr3_nt: TGTGCCAGCAGGGCGGGGGGCTTCCGGGGCTACACCTTC; cdr3_aa: CASRAGGFRGYTF
clone_size: -; v_call: TRBV10-3; cdr3_length: 12; d_call: -; j_call: TRBJ1-1; cdr3_nt: TGTGCCAGCAAGGCAGGGGACACTGAAGCTTTCTTT; cdr3_aa: CASKAGDTEAFF
clone_size: -; v_call: TRBV10-1; cdr3_length: 14; d_call: TRBD2; j_call: TRBJ2-3; cdr3_nt: TGCGCCAGCAGGTCGGGACTAGACCCAGATACGCAGTATTTT; cdr3_aa: CASRSGLDPDTQYF
clone_size: -; v_call: TRBV5-1; cdr3_length: 15; d_call: -; j_call: TRBJ2-3; cdr3_nt: TGCGCCAGCAGCTTGGTGGGGCGGGACACAGATACGCAGTATTTT; cdr3_aa: CASSLVGRDTDTQYF
clone_size: -; v_call: TRBV28; cdr3_length: 13; d_call: -; j_call: TRBJ1-2; cdr3_nt: TGTGCCAGCACTTTCCAGGGCGACTATGGCTACACCTTC; cdr3_aa: CASTFQGDYGYTF
clone_size: -; v_call: TRBV29-1; cdr3_length: 11; d_call: -; j_call: TRBJ2-7; cdr3_nt: TGCAGCGTAAGTTCAGTGGACGAGCAGTACTTC; cdr3_aa: CSVSSVDEQYF
clone_size: -; v_call: TRBV2; cdr3_length: 15; d_call: TRBD1; j_call: TRBJ1-5; cdr3_nt: TGTGCCAGCAGTGCACAGGGGCCTAGCAATCAGCCCCAGCATTTT; cdr3_aa: CASSAQGPSNQPQHF
clone_size: -; v_call: TRBV5-6; cdr3_length: 15; d_call: -; j_call: TRBJ1-4; cdr3_nt: TGTGCCAGCAGCTTAAGGGCGGGGGAAGGTGAAAAACTGTTTTTT; cdr3_aa: CASSLRAGEGEKLFF
clone_size: -; v_call: TRBV6-2/TRBV6-3; cdr3_length: 12; d_call: -; j_call: TRBJ1-5; cdr3_nt: TGTGCCAGCAGTTATCTGCCTGGGCCTCAGCATTTT; cdr3_aa: CASSYLPGPQHF
clone_size: -; v_call: TRBV11-2; cdr3_length: 15; d_call: TRBD1; j_call: TRBJ2-3; cdr3_nt: TGTGCCAGCAGCTTTACAGGACAGGGAACAGATACGCAGTATTTT; cdr3_aa: CASSFTGQGTDTQYF
clone_size: -; v_call: TRBV6-1; cdr3_length: 15; d_call: TRBD2; j_call: TRBJ2-3; cdr3_nt: TGTGCCAGCAGTGAAGGTAGCGGGGGAATAGATACGCAGTATTTT; cdr3_aa: CASSEGSGGIDTQYF
clone_size: -; v_call: TRBV27; cdr3_length: 14; d_call: TRBD1; j_call: TRBJ2-1; cdr3_nt: TGTGCCAGCAAGACAGGGGGAGAGAATTTTGAGCAGTTCTTC; cdr3_aa: CASKTGGENFEQFF
clone_size: -; v_call: TRBV5-1; cdr3_length: 15; d_call: TRBD1; j_call: TRBJ2-7; cdr3_nt: TGCGCCAGCAGCTTGACGGACAGGGCCCCCTACGAGCAGTACTTC; cdr3_aa: CASSLTDRAPYEQYF
clone_size: -; v_call: TRBV11-2; cdr3_length: 14; d_call: -; j_call: TRBJ1-3; cdr3_nt: TGTGCCAGCAGCTTGGGACTTACTGGAAACACCATATATTTT; cdr3_aa: CASSLGLTGNTIYF
clone_size: -; v_call: TRBV29-1; cdr3_length: 13; d_call: -; j_call: TRBJ1-4; cdr3_nt: TGCAGCGTCACAGGAGTCTTTAATGAAAAACTGTTTTTT; cdr3_aa: CSVTGVFNEKLFF
clone_size: few; v_call: TRBV3-1/TRBV3-2; cdr3_length: 17; d_call: -; j_call: TRBJ1-3; cdr3_nt: TGTGCCAGCAGCCAAGGGGGAGTTGGGGGCGCCGGAAACACCATATATTTT; cdr3_aa: CASSQGGVGGAGNTIYF
clone_size: once; v_call: TRBV6-6; cdr3_length: 14; d_call: TRBD1; j_call: TRBJ1-1; cdr3_nt: TGTGCCAGCAGTTCAGGACAGGGAGATAGAGAAGCTTTCTTT; cdr3_aa: CASSSGQGDREAFF
clone_size: -; v_call: TRBV19; cdr3_length: 18; d_call: -; j_call: TRBJ1-5; cdr3_nt: TGTGCCAGTAGTATAAGGGCAGGGAGGGAATCAGGCAATCAGCCCCAGCATTTT; cdr3_aa: CASSIRAGRESGNQPQHF
clone_size: -; v_call: TRBV28; cdr3_length: 16; d_call: -; j_call: TRBJ1-2; cdr3_nt: TGTGCCAGCAGTTTATCGTACAAGGGACACAGATATGGCTACACCTTC; cdr3_aa: CASSLSYKGHRYGYTF
clone_size: once; v_call: TRBV11-2; cdr3_length: 13; d_call: TRBD2; j_call: TRBJ2-5; cdr3_nt: TGTGCCAGCAGCTGGGGGGAGGGGGAGACCCAGTACTTC; cdr3_aa: CASSWGEGETQYF
clone_size: -; v_call: TRBV18; cdr3_length: 14; d_call: TRBD1; j_call: TRBJ2-2; cdr3_nt: TGTGCCAGCTCAGGACAGGGGAACACCGGGGAGCTGTTTTTT; cdr3_aa: CASSGQGNTGELFF
clone_size: -; v_call: TRBV7-9; cdr3_length: 13; d_call: -; j_call: TRBJ1-1; cdr3_nt: TGTGCCAGCAGCTTTGCAGAGAACACTGAAGCTTTCTTT; cdr3_aa: CASSFAENTEAFF